The clone carrying this TCR beta chain has a handful of counts. Its antigen is unknown. Germline values: CDR1 SGHDN, CDR2 FVKESK. Trimming stripped 5 bases from V and 5 bases from J, with 19 bases between. The CDR3 sequence is 16 residues long. Naive CD8 cells lacked CD45RO and underwent positive selection for CCR7, leaving out terminally differentiated effector memory CD45RA+ cells. This specimen belongs to a study of shared clonotypes between healthy human individuals. General study findings and limits: Roughly 5% of naive CD4 clonotypes were shared across a handful of donors. All-four-donor shared clonotypes had higher generation probabilities than non-shared clonotypes did.

It was around 190 ng DNA, 28,000 or so T cell genomes, that sorted-subset replicate PCRs used. Profiled with immunoSEQ multiplex PCR; TCRdb holds only in-frame clones, not every one. Here the sample spans about 2.2 million clones, under 95% being singletons. This clonotype was obtained from a man younger than 35 in good health. Some clones in this sample may be carry-over from other donors' samples. The V call is TRBV14, the J call TRBJ2-1; D is perhaps TRBD2 (6 bases). Sequenced sample: naive CD8+ T cells from PBMCs. Here the CDR3 reads CASSVPGLDFDNEQFF. CDR3 DNA sequence: TGTGCCAGCAGCGTCCCGGGACTCGATTTTGACAATGAGCAGTTCTTC.